This passage covers 18 T cell receptor beta chains from one sample sequenced in a study of shared clonotypes between healthy human individuals. Here immunoSEQ multiplex PCR was the method, and the copy in TCRdb shows in-frame clones only, minus some. The sample lists 2,500,000 or so clones, about nine tenths occurring once. The material sequenced was naive CD4+ T cells from PBMCs. Subset of the sample: CD45RA+ positively selected. All receptors derive from a man aged 18-30 years in good health. Some clones in this sample may be carry-over from other donors' samples.

This rearrangement joins TRBV27 to TRBJ2-7, with 10 bases fitting TRBD2. V lost 0 bases to trimming and J lost 3 bases; unmatched junction nucleotides: 8. The CDR3 loop spans 17 amino acids. Germline V gene lookup returns CDR1 MNHEY and CDR2 SMNVEV (reference sequence). CDR3 sequence (DNA): TGTGCCAGCAGTTTATCTCTGCCTAGCGGGGGTTACTACGAGCAGTACTTC. Encoded protein: CASSLSLPSGGYYEQYF.

The chain joins TRBV28 to TRBJ1-5; 11 nucleotides align to TRBD1. The CDR3 loop spans 16 amino acids. Unmatched junction bases numbered 8, after V lost 5 bases and J lost 5 bases. The germline CDR1 and CDR2 sequences are MDHEN and SYDVKM. The CDR3 DNA is TGTGCCAGCAGTACCCGGGACAGGGGGGAGGATCAGCCCCAGCATTTT. It translates to CASSTRDRGEDQPQHF.

The chain couples TRBV19 to TRBJ1-2, with D possibly matching TRBD1 (6 bases). Germline loops: CDR1 LNHDA, CDR2 SQIVND (reference sequence). V shed 8 bases and J shed 1 base, with 11 bases lying between them. The CDR3 runs to 13 residues. The CDR3 loop is CASRTVHNYGYTF. The CDR3 bases are TGTGCCAGTCGGACAGTACATAACTATGGCTACACCTTC.

This clone was counted a single time. V and J are TRBV7-8 and TRBJ1-4; D unresolved. Germline CDR1 reads SGHVS; CDR2 reads FQNEAQ. The V and J ends lost 3 bases and 7 bases respectively, with 12 bases between them. The CDR3 length is 14 residues. Written as DNA, the CDR3 is TGTGCCAGCAGCTTTGATAGTGGCGGTGAAAAACTGTTTTTT. Translation gives CASSFDSGGEKLFF.

The V and J genes are TRBV27 and TRBJ1-1; D is possibly TRBD1 (5 bases). CDR1 and CDR2 from the germline V gene are MNHEY and SMNVEV (reference sequence). V was clipped by 2 bases and J by 1 base, with 20 bases between them. This CDR3 has 18 residues. The CDR3 region is CASSLKAGLGQKNTEAFF. For the CDR3, the DNA is TGTGCCAGCAGTTTAAAGGCGGGTTTGGGGCAGAAGAACACTGAAGCTTTCTTT.

This clone was found once. The chain uses TRBV4-1 and TRBJ2-5, with 7 nucleotides matching TRBD2. Trimming at V came to 4 bases and at J to 3 bases, leaving 14 bases not matched to a gene. CDR3 length: 17 residues. Looked up from germline, CDR1 is MGHRA and CDR2 is YSYEKL. CDR3 sequence: CASSPHIRGVAEETQYF. The CDR3 nucleotides are TGCGCCAGCAGCCCCCATATTCGGGGGGTAGCGGAAGAGACCCAGTACTTC.

The genes are TRBV30 and TRBJ2-7, with D perhaps matching TRBD1 (6 bases). Trimming removed 2 bases at V and 0 bases at J, with 11 bases between. The CDR3 is 14 residues long. Germline-derived CDR1 and CDR2 are GTSNPN and SVGIG (reference sequence). The DNA for the CDR3 is TGTGCCTGGAGTCGGGACACCTACTCCTACGAGCAGTACTTC. It yields the protein CAWSRDTYSYEQYF.

The chain combines TRBV7-9 with TRBJ2-7; D is possibly TRBD2 (7 bases). The germline CDR1 and CDR2 sequences are SEHNR and FQNEAQ (reference sequence). Trimming took off 2 bases at V and 4 bases at J, with 15 bases between the two ends. This CDR3 is built from 15 residues. CDR3 sequence reads: CASSLSGGPRYEQYF. Written as DNA, the CDR3 is TGTGCCAGCAGCTTATCGGGGGGCCCCCGTTACGAGCAGTACTTC.

This clone has just a few counts. The gene calls are TRBV10-3 and TRBJ2-1; 8 bases fit TRBD2. The CDR3 runs 18 residues. Germline CDR1 reads ENHRY; CDR2 reads SYGVKD. Unmatched junction bases numbered 9, after V lost 2 bases and J lost 0 bases. The CDR3 loop is CAISESVAGRGSYNEQFF. The CDR3 DNA sequence: TGTGCCATCAGTGAGAGCGTAGCGGGGCGAGGCTCCTACAATGAGCAGTTCTTC.

The chain has TRBV7-7 and TRBJ2-7, with 7 bases fitting TRBD2. Germline lookup yields CDR1 SSHAT and CDR2 FNYEAQ (reference sequence). The CDR3 is 15 residues long. Trimming removed 5 bases from V and 7 bases from J; junction bases left unmatched: 14. CDR3 in DNA: TGTGCCAGCAGCCCTAACTCGGCGGGAGTAGGGGAGCAGTACTTC. Translating gives CASSPNSAGVGEQYF.

The V gene is TRBV5-4, the J gene TRBJ2-5; 11 nucleotides match TRBD2. Per germline, CDR1 SGHNT and CDR2 YYREEE (reference sequence). V lost 4 bases to trimming and J lost 3 bases; unmatched junction nucleotides: 8. This CDR3 spans 16 amino acids. CDR3 sequence: CASSLRLAGWEETQYF. The CDR3 nucleotides are TGTGCCAGCAGCCTCCGACTAGCGGGGTGGGAAGAGACCCAGTACTTC. Combining the CDR3 with reference TRBV5-4 and TRBJ2-5 gives the whole variable domain ETGVTQSPTHLIKTRGQQVTLRCSSQSGHNTVSWYQQALGQGPQFIFQYYREEENGRGNFPPRFSGLQFPNYSSELNVNALELDDSALYLCASSLRLAGWEETQYFGPGTRLLVL.

The chain combines TRBV25-1 with TRBJ2-7; 8 bases line up with TRBD1. CDR3 length: 14 amino acids. V was pared by 3 bases and J by 5 bases, with 6 bases of the junction left unmatched. Germline assignment: CDR1 MGHDK and CDR2 SYGVNS. Written as DNA, the CDR3 is TGTGCCAGCAGTGAGACAGGGGTAATCGACGAGCAGTACTTC. Translating it yields CASSETGVIDEQYF.

The V gene is TRBV5-4, the J gene TRBJ2-3; 8 positions agree with TRBD2. V gave up 2 bases and J gave up 1 base; unmatched junction bases: 3. The CDR3 contains 15 residues. Looked up from germline, CDR1 is SGHNT and CDR2 is YYREEE (reference sequence). CDR3 region: CASSLRSGGTDTQYF. The DNA for the CDR3 is TGTGCCAGCAGCTTACGTAGCGGGGGCACAGATACGCAGTATTTT.

The V gene is TRBV5-4, the J gene TRBJ2-1; 12 bases match TRBD2. V shed 3 bases and J 10 bases; nucleotides not matched to a gene: 11. This CDR3 has 16 residues. Germline V CDR1 and CDR2: SGHNT, YYREEE (reference sequence). As DNA, the CDR3 is TGTGCCAGCAGCTCTCGGCGGCTAGCGGGAGGGAACGAGCAGTTCTTC. It yields the protein CASSSRRLAGGNEQFF.

The chain uses TRBV9 and TRBJ1-2; no clear D. Trimming stripped 0 bases from V and 4 bases from J, with 4 bases between. This CDR3 is built from 12 residues. Germline V CDR1 and CDR2: SGDLS, YYNGEE. CDR3 DNA: TGTGCCAGCAGCGTAGATGCCTATGGCTACACCTTC. It encodes CASSVDAYGYTF.

The rearrangement joins TRBV6-6 to TRBJ1-2; tentative D call: TRBD1 (5 bases). In germline, CDR1 is MNHNY, CDR2 SVGAGI (reference sequence). This CDR3 contains 15 residues. V lost 3 bases, J lost 0 bases, and 11 bases lay in between. For the CDR3, the DNA is TGTGCCAGCAGTTATAATGGGGGAGCTAACTATGGCTACACCTTC. Encoded protein: CASSYNGGANYGYTF.

This chain connects TRBV6-1 to TRBJ1-3; D might be TRBD1 (5 bases). CDR1 and CDR2 from the germline V gene are MNHNS and SASEGT. Trimming removed 0 bases at V and 4 bases at J, with 13 bases between. This CDR3 region has 16 residues. The CDR3 sequence is CASSEAGRGRGNTIYF. The CDR3 nucleotides are TGTGCCAGCAGTGAAGCTGGGCGGGGGAGAGGAAACACCATATATTTT.

This sequence joins TRBV28 and TRBJ1-1; no firm D call. CDR3 length: 11 amino acids. V lost 8 bases and J 7 bases, leaving 11 bases between the germline ends. Per germline, CDR1 MDHEN and CDR2 SYDVKM. DNA of the CDR3: TGTGCCAGCGAGGTCTTGGGTGAAGCTTTCTTT. This sequence encodes CASEVLGEAFF. The whole variable domain, filled in from reference TRBV28 and TRBJ1-1, reads DVKVTQSSRYLVKRTGEKVFLECVQDMDHENMFWYRQDPGLGLRLIYFSYDVKMKEKGDIPEGYSVSREKKERFSLILESASTNQTSMYLCASEVLGEAFFGQGTRLTVV.